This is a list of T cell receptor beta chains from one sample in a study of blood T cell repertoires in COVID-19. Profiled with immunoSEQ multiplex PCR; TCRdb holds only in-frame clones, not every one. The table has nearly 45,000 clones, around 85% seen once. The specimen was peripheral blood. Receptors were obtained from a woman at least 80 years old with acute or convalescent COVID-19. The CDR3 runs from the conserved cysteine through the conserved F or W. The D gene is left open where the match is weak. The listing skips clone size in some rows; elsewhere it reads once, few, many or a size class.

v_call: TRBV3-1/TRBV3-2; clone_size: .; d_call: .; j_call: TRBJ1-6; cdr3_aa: CASQRTNNSPLHF
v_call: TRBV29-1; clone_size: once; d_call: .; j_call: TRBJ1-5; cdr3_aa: CSAKGGENQPQHF
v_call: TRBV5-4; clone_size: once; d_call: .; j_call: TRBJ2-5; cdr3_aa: CASSLATQQETQYF
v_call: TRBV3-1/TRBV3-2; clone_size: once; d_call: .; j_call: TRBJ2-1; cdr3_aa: CASSRLRRDEQFF
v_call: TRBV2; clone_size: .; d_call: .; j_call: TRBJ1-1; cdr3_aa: CASSRERGSMNTEAFF
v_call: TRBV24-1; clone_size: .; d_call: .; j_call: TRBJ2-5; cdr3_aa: CATSDPRGEEETQYF
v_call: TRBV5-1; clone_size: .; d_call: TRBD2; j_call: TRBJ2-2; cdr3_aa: CASRGTGTRAPGELFF
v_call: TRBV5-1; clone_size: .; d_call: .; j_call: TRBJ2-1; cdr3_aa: CASSPGSYNEQFF
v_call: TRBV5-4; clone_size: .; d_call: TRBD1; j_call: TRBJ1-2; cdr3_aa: CASSLQDRAVGGYTF
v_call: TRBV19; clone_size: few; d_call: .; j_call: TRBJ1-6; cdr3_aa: CASSDSPRGSPLHF
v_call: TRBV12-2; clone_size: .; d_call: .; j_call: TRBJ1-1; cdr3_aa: CASRLGVGAEAFF
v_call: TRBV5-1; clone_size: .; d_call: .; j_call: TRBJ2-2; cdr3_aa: CASAQQGANTGELFF
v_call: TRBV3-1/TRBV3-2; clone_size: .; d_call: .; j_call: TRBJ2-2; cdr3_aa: CASSLRMTNTGELFF
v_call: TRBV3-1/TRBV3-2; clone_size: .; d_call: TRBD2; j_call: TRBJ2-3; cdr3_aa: CASSQAHPGLVADTQYF
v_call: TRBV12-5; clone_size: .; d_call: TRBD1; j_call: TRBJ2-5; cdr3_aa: CASSVGHRGSLETQYF
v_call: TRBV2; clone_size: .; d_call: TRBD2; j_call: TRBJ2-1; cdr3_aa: CASQTSGRLDNEQFF
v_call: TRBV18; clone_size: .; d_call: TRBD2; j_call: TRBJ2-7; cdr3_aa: CASSPPFAGGLGEQYF
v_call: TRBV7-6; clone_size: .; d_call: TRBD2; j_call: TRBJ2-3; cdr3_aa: CASSLVGTNTDTQYF
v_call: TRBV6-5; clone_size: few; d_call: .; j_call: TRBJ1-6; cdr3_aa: CASSPTEGNSPLHF
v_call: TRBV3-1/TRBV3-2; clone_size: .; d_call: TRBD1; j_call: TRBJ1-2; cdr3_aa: CASSQEIGTVTNYGYTF
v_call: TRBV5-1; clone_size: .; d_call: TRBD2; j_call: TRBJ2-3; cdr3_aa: CASSLSGRGTDTQYF
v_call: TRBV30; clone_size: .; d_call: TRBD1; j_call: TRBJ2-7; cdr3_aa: CAWSGDRAYEQYF
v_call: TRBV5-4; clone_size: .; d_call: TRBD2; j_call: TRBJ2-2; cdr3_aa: CASSLGGSGPGELFF
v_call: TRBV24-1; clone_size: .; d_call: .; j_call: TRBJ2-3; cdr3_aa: CATSPNPPSTDTQYF
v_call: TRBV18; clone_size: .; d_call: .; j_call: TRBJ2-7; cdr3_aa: CASSPGRSYEQYF
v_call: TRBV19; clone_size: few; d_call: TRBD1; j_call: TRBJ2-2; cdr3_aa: CATTRQGLYTGELFF
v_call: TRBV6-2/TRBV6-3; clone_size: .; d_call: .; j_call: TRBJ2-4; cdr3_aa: CASSYGGTKNIQYF
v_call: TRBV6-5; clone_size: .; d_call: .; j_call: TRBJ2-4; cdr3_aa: CALRSQGERQLVYF
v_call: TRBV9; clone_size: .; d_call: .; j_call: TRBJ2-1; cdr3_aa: CASSVGQVNEQFF
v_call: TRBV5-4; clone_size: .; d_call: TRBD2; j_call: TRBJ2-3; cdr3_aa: CASGTSGKGDTQYF
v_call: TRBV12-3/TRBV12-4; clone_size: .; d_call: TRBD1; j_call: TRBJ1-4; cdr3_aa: CASSDRDENLFF
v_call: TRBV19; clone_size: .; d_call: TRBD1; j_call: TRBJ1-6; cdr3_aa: CASSEGQGMYSPLHF
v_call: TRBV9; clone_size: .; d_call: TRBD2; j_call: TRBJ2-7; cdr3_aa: CASLPEPLAETYEQYF
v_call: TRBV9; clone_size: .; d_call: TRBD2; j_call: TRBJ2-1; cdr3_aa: CASSLSTSGPLQFF
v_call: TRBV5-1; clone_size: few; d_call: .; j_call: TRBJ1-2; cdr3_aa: CASSSGREMGYTF
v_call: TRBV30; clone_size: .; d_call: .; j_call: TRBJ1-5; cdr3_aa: CAWSRSLNQPQHF
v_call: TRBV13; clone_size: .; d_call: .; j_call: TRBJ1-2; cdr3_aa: CASSRRKEQGNQIGTYGYTF
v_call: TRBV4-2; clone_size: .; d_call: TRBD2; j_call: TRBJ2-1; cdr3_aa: CASSQDGLAGGNNEQFF
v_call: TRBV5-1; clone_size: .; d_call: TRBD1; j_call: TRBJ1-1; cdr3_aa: CASSFQGAPNTEAFF
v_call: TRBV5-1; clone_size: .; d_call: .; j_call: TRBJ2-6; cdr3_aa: CASSLGPSGANVLTF
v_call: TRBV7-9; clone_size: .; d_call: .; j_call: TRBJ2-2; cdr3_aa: CASSLSGGYTGELFF
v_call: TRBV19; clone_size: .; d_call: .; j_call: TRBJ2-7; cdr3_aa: CASSTSGPAYEQYF
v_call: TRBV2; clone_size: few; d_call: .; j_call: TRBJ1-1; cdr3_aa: CASNLGQNTEAFF
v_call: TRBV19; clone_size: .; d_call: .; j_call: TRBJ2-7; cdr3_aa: CASSSNSGTTYEQYF
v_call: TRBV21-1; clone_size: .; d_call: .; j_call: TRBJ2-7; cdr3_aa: CASSKRKREGQDIYEQYF
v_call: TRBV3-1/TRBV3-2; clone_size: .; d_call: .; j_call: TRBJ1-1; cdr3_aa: CASSQVGGNTEAFF
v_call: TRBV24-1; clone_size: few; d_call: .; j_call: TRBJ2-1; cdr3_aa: CATSDRFGTIYNEQFF
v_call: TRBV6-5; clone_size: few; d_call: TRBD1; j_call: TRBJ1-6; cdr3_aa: CASSYAGGQGNSPLHF
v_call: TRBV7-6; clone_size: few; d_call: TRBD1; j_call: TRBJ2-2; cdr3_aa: CASSLGGTDPGELFF
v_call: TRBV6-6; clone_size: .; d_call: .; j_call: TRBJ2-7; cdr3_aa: CASGPRALSEQYF
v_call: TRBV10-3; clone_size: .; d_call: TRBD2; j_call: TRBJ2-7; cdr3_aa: CAIILSGSNYEQYF
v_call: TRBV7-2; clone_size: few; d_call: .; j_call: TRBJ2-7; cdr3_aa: CASSSPSIRYEQYF
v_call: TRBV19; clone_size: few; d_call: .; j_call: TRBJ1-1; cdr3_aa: CASSGRSRGNTEAFF